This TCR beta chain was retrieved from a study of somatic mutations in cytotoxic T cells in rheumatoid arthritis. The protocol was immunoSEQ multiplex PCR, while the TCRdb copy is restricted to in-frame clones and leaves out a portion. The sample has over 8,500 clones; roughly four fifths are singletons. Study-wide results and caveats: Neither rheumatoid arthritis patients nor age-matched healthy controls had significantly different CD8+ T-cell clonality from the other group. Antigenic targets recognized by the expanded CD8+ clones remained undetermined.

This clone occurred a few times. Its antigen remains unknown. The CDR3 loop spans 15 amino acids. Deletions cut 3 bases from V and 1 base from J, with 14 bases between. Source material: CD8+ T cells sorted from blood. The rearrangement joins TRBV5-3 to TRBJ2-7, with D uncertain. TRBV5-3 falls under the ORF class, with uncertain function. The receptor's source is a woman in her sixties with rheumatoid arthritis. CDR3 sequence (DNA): TGTGCCAGAAGCTGGCCCGACATACGTTCCTACGAGCAGTACTTC. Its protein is CARSWPDIRSYEQYF.